These 15 T cell receptor beta chains originate from one sample sequenced in a study of blood T cells in healthy people across ages. It was with a sample-barcoded 5' primer and a J-beta primer mix that a second PCR of about 6 to 12 cycles was run. Each CDR3 protein gets one entry after TCRdb re-called the 5' RACE reads with MiXCR. The sample comprises roughly 1 million distinct CDR3 sequences, 25% of which are singletons, and approximately 0.71% rests with the top ten. The same specimen was also included in a second study, on T cells of mothers and their children.

Sequencing was done on a sample of blood. These receptors originate from a girl aged 2-15 years in good health.

V gene TRBV5-1 combines with J gene TRBJ2-7; D ambiguous. Germline values: CDR1 SGHRS, CDR2 YFSETQ. The V end was cut by 0 bases, the J end by 3 bases, with 10 bases between. This CDR3 is built from 14 residues. As DNA, the CDR3 is TGCGCCAGCAGCTTGGGCGTCTCGGGCTACGAGCAGTACTTC. It specifies CASSLGVSGYEQYF. Filled out from reference TRBV5-1 and TRBJ2-7, the complete variable domain reads KAGVTQTPRYLIKTRGQQVTLSCSPISGHRSVSWYQQTPGQGLQFLFEYFSETQRNKGNFPGRFSGRQFSNSRSEMNVSTLELGDSALYLCASSLGVSGYEQYFGPGTRLTVT.

This clonotype was seen repeatedly, ten times or more. At one end, the junction sequence differs from germline, possibly due to a read error. J is TRBJ1-1 and V is TRBV6-5; a weak D match, TRBD1 (6 bases). The germline CDR1 and CDR2 sequences are MNHEY and SVGAGI. CDR3 size: 14 residues. The CDR3 nucleotides are TGTGCCAGCAGCTACTACCGGACAGATGAAAAAGCTTTCTTT. It codes for CASSYYRTDEKAFF.

The V call is TRBV12-3 or TRBV12-4, the J call TRBJ2-1; D remains ambiguous. This CDR3 spans 12 amino acids. V lost 3 bases, J lost 10 bases, and 10 bases lay in between. The CDR3 DNA reads as TGTGCCAGCAGTTTCACCAGTCCAGAGCAGTTCTTC. This gives the protein CASSFTSPEQFF.

This clonotype was observed a single time. The V gene is TRBV7-9, the J gene TRBJ1-1, with D unresolved. Germline assignment: CDR1 SEHNR and CDR2 FQNEAQ (reference sequence). There are 13 residues in the CDR3. V shed 3 bases and J shed 3 bases, with 8 bases lying between them. DNA of the CDR3: TGTGCCAGCAGCTTGTATGGAGACACTGAAGCTTTCTTT. Translated, it gives CASSLYGDTEAFF.

The chain employs TRBV4-2 and TRBJ2-5; tentative D call: TRBD2 (7 bases). The DNA end is a closer match to TRBJ2-7, so the J assignment may be wrong. The CDR3 length is 15 residues. Germline CDR1 LGHNA, CDR2 YNFKEQ. The chain's CDR3 is CASSQEGGEFYEQYF. CDR3 DNA sequence: TGTGCCAGCAGCCAAGAAGGGGGGGAGTTCTACGAGCAGTACTTC.

The chain joins TRBV19 to TRBJ1-4, with 8 bases that match TRBD1. The V gene's germline CDR1 is LNHDA and CDR2 SQIVND (reference sequence). Trimming took 3 bases from V and 12 from J; bases not matched to a gene: 9. The CDR3 is made up of 14 amino acids. CDR3 nucleotide sequence: TGTGCCAGTAGTATGACAGGGGCGCCGGAGCAACTGTTTTTT. This codes for CASSMTGAPEQLFF. Complete variable domain (other parts from reference TRBV19 and TRBJ1-4): DGGITQSPKYLFRKEGQNVTLSCEQNLNHDAMYWYRQDPGQGLRLIYYSQIVNDFQKGDIAEGYSVSREKKESFPLTVTSAQKNPTAFYLCASSMTGAPEQLFFGSGTQLSVL.

The rearrangement joins TRBV27 to TRBJ2-1; D not resolved. V shed 3 bases and J shed 9 bases, with 3 bases lying between them. CDR1 and CDR2 from the germline V gene are MNHEY and SMNVEV (reference sequence). The CDR3 is 10 residues long. The CDR3 sequence is CASSFPEQFF. The CDR3 DNA is TGTGCCAGCAGTTTTCCTGAGCAGTTCTTC.

This clonotype was recorded a few times. This chain joins TRBV2 and TRBJ1-1; no clear D. The germline V gene encodes CDR1 SNHLY and CDR2 FYNNEI. The CDR3 spans 15 residues. The V gene lost 1 base and the J gene lost 4 bases, with 13 bases spanning the gap. This CDR3 is CASSEVVGWSTEAFF. Here the CDR3 DNA reads TGTGCCAGCAGTGAAGTTGTAGGGTGGAGCACTGAAGCTTTCTTT. The full variable domain, with the rest looked up from reference TRBV2 and TRBJ1-1, is EPEVTQTPSHQVTQMGQEVILRCVPISNHLYFYWYRQILGQKVEFLVSFYNNEISEKSEIFDDQFSVERPDGSNFTLKIRSTKLEDSAMYFCASSEVVGWSTEAFFGQGTRLTVV.

The chain combines TRBV7-2 with TRBJ2-1; D is unclear. The V and J ends lost 4 bases and 0 bases respectively, with 22 bases between them. This CDR3 is 19 amino acids long. Germline V gene data show CDR1 as SGHTA and CDR2 as FQGNSA. The DNA for the CDR3 is TGTGCCAGCAGCTCAAGGGATAACGACGGGCTTCTCTCCTACAATGAGCAGTTCTTC. Protein sequence: CASSSRDNDGLLSYNEQFF.

The chain couples TRBV7-3 to TRBJ2-1; no clear D. Between the trimmed V and J ends, which lost 5 bases and 0 bases, there was a span of 17 bases. The CDR3 length is 17 residues. Germline V gene sequence: CDR1 SGHTA, CDR2 FQGTGA. CDR3 bases: TGTGCCAGCAGCCGGACCCCCGGGCGAAGCTCCTACAATGAGCAGTTCTTC. Residues: CASSRTPGRSSYNEQFF.

The rearrangement joins TRBV25-1 to TRBJ2-6; D remains ambiguous. Trimming took off 4 bases at V and 4 bases at J, with 11 bases between the two ends. The CDR3 consists of 15 residues. The germline V gene encodes CDR1 MGHDK and CDR2 SYGVNS. The CDR3: CASSGLGSGANVLTF. In DNA, the CDR3 is TGTGCCAGCAGTGGATTGGGTTCCGGGGCCAACGTCCTGACTTTC.

This clonotype was counted between two and nine times. A read error may account for a junction end that differs from germline. This chain uses TRBV7-7 with TRBJ2-5; TRBD2 agrees at 9 bases. The J call is uncertain, as TRBJ2-1 better fits the DNA end. This CDR3 comprises 16 residues. Per the germline V gene, CDR1 is SSHAT and CDR2 is FNYEAQ (reference sequence). The CDR3 protein is CASSLAVAGGQNEQFF. The CDR3 region has the DNA TGTGCTAGCAGCTTAGCGGTGGCGGGGGGGCAGAATGAGCAGTTCTTC.

This clonotype was seen only a few times. The genes are TRBV27 and TRBJ2-7; D gene unclear. CDR1 is MNHEY, CDR2 SMNVEV, per germline (reference sequence). The CDR3 runs to 15 residues. Trimming shortened V by 0 bases and J by 4 bases, and 13 bases separated the two germline ends. As DNA, the CDR3 is TGTGCCAGCAGTTTATCTTCTCCCAAGGAGTACGAGCAGTACTTC. Its translation is CASSLSSPKEYEQYF.

This clonotype has a handful of counts. CDR3 nucleotides: TGTGCCAGCAGTGACCCTCGGAGGGGAAGTCCCTACGAGCAGTACTTC. Protein sequence: CASSDPRRGSPYEQYF. V and J are TRBV27 and TRBJ2-7; tentative D call: TRBD2 (6 bases). From germline, CDR1 is MNHEY and CDR2 SMNVEV (reference sequence). The V end lost 5 bases, the J end lost 2 bases, and 19 bases lay between the germline ends. There are 16 residues in the CDR3.

The CDR3: CSAEDAIGSGVGDTQYF. The CDR3 nucleotides read TGCAGTGCTGAGGATGCAATCGGGAGCGGAGTAGGAGATACGCAGTATTTT. The J gene is TRBJ2-3, the V gene TRBV20-1; weak D call: TRBD2 (6 bases). This CDR3 is 17 amino acids long. Trimming stripped 5 bases from V and 5 bases from J, with 26 bases between. CDR1 is DFQATT, CDR2 SNEGSKA, per germline (reference sequence).